Included here is one T cell receptor (beta chain) sequence, with context. Its antigen is still unknown. The assay was immunoSEQ multiplex PCR, and TCRdb's table has in-frame clones only and misses some. The sample holds about 39,000 clones, approximately 93% seen once. This sample is drawn from a study of graft-versus-host responses after intestinal transplantation. General study results and limits: Ileal or blood samples showed some GvH clones first, and such clones were also found in recipient marrow.

V was shortened by 2 bases and J by 1 base, with 18 bases between the two germline ends. Germline V gives CDR1 SGHRS, CDR2 YFSETQ. This CDR3 is built from 17 residues. This TCR came from a human donor who was the organ donor for an intestinal transplant. Sequencing used unstimulated CD8+ T cells sorted from spleen or lymph node cells, obtained before transplant. This chain connects TRBV5-1 to TRBJ1-1; D remains ambiguous. CDR3 DNA sequence: TGCGCCAGCAGCTTATTCGAGGATCGGGTGGGGAACACTGAAGCTTTCTTT. As protein: CASSLFEDRVGNTEAFF.